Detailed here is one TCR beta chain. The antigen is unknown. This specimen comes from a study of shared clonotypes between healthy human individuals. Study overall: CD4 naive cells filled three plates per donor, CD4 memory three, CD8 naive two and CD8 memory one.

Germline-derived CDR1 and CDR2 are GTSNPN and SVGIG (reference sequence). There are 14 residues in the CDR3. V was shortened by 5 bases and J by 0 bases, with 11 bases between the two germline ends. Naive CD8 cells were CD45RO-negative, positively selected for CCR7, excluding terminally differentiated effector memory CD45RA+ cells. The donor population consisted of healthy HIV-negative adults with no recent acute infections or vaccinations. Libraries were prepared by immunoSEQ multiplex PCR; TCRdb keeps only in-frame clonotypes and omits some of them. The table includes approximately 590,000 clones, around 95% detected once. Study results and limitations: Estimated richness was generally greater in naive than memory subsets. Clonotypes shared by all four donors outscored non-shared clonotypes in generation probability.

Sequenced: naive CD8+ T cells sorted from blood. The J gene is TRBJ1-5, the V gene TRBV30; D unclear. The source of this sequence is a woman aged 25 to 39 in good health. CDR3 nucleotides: TGTGCCTGGGGTCAGACTTATAGCAATCAGCCCCAGCATTTT. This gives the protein CAWGQTYSNQPQHF.